This TCR beta chain was sequenced in a study of cytomegalovirus exposure and HLA in healthy donors. Study-level findings and limits: In a later analysis, several top co-occurrence clusters appeared linked to parvovirus B19, influenza, CMV and Epstein-Barr virus. For TCR beta chains, V- and J-gene trimming was later linked to a missense DCLRE1C variant.

Worth noting for this clone: Antigen specificity is unknown.

The primer mix had 60 Vbeta and 13 Jbeta primers. Method: immunoSEQ multiplex PCR; TCRdb's copy keeps in-frame clones and lacks some. The sample shows around 200,000 clones, just over 75% of them seen only once. The CDR3 is made up of 14 amino acids. The ends were cut back, 3 bases at V and 6 bases at J, with 10 bases in the middle. Germline CDR1 reads SGHNT; CDR2 reads YYREEE (reference sequence). The origin of this receptor is a woman aged 60-75 years in good health and CMV-seropositive. Sequenced sample: PBMCs. V usage is TRBV5-4 and J usage is TRBJ1-6, with TRBD1 as a possible D gene (5 bases). CDR3 loop: CASSYRLSNSPLHF. The DNA of the CDR3 is TGTGCCAGCAGCTACAGGCTCTCTAATTCACCCCTCCACTTT.